This T cell receptor beta chain was captured in a study of PD-1 blockade in classical Hodgkin lymphoma. Relapse after autologous stem cell transplantation occurred in every patient, and brentuximab vedotin exposure varied. With regard to this clone: Its antigen is undetermined.

TCRdb's table, derived via immunoSEQ multiplex PCR, lists solely in-frame clones and lacks some. The repertoire holds 100,000 or so clones, around 89% seen once, with under 8.5% in the top ten. Germline CDR1 LNHDA, CDR2 SQIVND (reference sequence). V was clipped by 10 bases and J by 2 bases, with 18 bases between them. The CDR3 spans 15 residues. Findings of the study overall: Nothing has yet pinned down what causes the repertoire differences, possibly disease activity or prior therapy.

This TCR derives from a human donor with classical Hodgkin lymphoma. This chain uses TRBV19 with TRBJ1-5, with D hard to call. The specimen comprised peripheral blood mononuclear cells (PBMCs), sampled before the second cycle of nivolumab. The CDR3 nucleotides are TGTGCCATTGGAGTAGGGTCGAGGGGCAATCAGCCCCAGCATTTT. This gives the protein CAIGVGSRGNQPQHF.